Below are 21 T cell receptor beta chains sequenced from a single sample in a study of blood T cell repertoires in COVID-19. Using immunoSEQ multiplex PCR, the repertoire was profiled, and TCRdb retains in-frame clones only, with some absent. The sample lists 200,000 to 250,000 clones; 85% to 90% were seen once. The sample was PBMCs or T cells enriched from blood (not recorded which). Receptors were obtained from a woman in her forties or fifties in a cohort exposed to, infected with or recovered from COVID-19 (not recorded which).

V is TRBV28 and J is TRBJ2-5, with D perhaps TRBD1 (6 bases). The CDR3 totals 15 residues. The V gene lost 3 bases and the J gene lost 2 bases, with 13 bases spanning the gap. Per germline, CDR1 MDHEN and CDR2 SYDVKM. In nucleotides, the CDR3 is TGTGCCAGCAGTTTTGGGGGCTACTCTCAAGAGACCCAGTACTTC. It is translated as CASSFGGYSQETQYF.

The rearrangement joins TRBV12-3 or TRBV12-4 to TRBJ2-7; TRBD1 is a possible D gene (6 bases). The CDR3 consists of 13 residues. V was cut by 3 bases and J by 12 bases, with 18 bases left in between. CDR3 residues: CASSFGVSGTRYF. DNA for the CDR3: TGTGCCAGCAGTTTTGGTGTAAGTGGGACAAGGTACTTC.

The chain is built from TRBV3-1 (or the pseudogene TRBV3-2) and TRBJ1-2; D may be TRBD1 (5 bases). The germline CDR1 and CDR2 sequences are LGHDT and YNNKEL (reference sequence). Trimming removed 4 bases at V and 11 bases at J, with 20 bases between. The CDR3 covers 14 residues. Here the CDR3 DNA reads TGTGCCAGCAGCCCAAACTTGGGGCAGTTAGTATACACCTTC. It translates to CASSPNLGQLVYTF.

The V and J genes are TRBV4-1 and TRBJ2-6; D perhaps matches TRBD1 (6 bases). The CDR3 is 17 residues long. The V and J ends lost 2 bases and 0 bases respectively, with 11 bases between them. The germline V gene has CDR1 MGHRA and CDR2 YSYEKL. Here the CDR3 reads CASSQTVTGSGANVLTF. The CDR3 coding sequence is TGCGCCAGCAGCCAAACCGTGACAGGCTCTGGGGCCAACGTCCTGACTTTC.

V is TRBV27 and J is TRBJ2-1, with a possible D match to TRBD2 (5 bases). CDR3 length equals 15 residues. In germline, CDR1 is MNHEY, CDR2 SMNVEV (reference sequence). V shed 2 bases and J shed 0 bases, with 8 bases lying between them. Here the CDR3 DNA reads TGTGCCAGCAGTTTAGCGGGTAGCTCCTACAATGAGCAGTTCTTC. This gives the protein CASSLAGSSYNEQFF.

The gene calls are TRBV4-1 and TRBJ2-7, with D maybe TRBD2 (5 bases). The CDR3 is made up of 18 amino acids. CDR1 is MGHRA and CDR2 is YSYEKL in the germline V gene. V lost 0 bases to trimming and J lost 0 bases, with 18 bases between them. CDR3: CASSQEIARRVSSYEQYF. The CDR3 DNA reads as TGCGCCAGCAGCCAAGAAATAGCTAGGCGGGTGAGCTCCTACGAGCAGTACTTC.

The rearrangement joins TRBV5-4 to TRBJ2-7; tentatively, D is TRBD1 (5 bases). The CDR3 is made up of 14 amino acids. Germline V CDR1 and CDR2: SGHNT, YYREEE (reference sequence). Deletions cut 3 bases from V and 5 bases from J, with 15 bases between. Written as DNA, the CDR3 is TGTGCCAGCAGCTCCCAGGGTATCGGTCACGAGCAGTACTTC. It encodes CASSSQGIGHEQYF.

This chain links TRBV7-9 with TRBJ2-2; tentatively, D is TRBD1 (5 bases). Per the germline V gene, CDR1 is SEHNR and CDR2 is FQNEAQ (reference sequence). This CDR3 region has 16 residues. Trimming cost V 2 bases and J 4 bases, with 14 bases left between them. The CDR3 DNA is TGTGCCAGCAGCTTATTATCCAGGGTCGGCACCGGGGAGCTGTTTTTT. This gives the protein CASSLLSRVGTGELFF. The full variable domain, rest sourced from reference TRBV7-9 and TRBJ2-2, is DTGVSQNPRHKITKRGQNVTFRCDPISEHNRLYWYRQTLGQGPEFLTYFQNEAQLEKSRLLSDRFSAERPKGSFSTLEIQRTEQGDSAMYLCASSLLSRVGTGELFFGEGSRLTVL.

The chain employs TRBV15 and TRBJ1-2; TRBD1 might be the D (6 bases). The CDR3 has 15 residues. Germline V gene data show CDR1 as LNHNV and CDR2 as YYDKDF (reference sequence). The V end was cut by 0 bases, the J end by 6 bases, with 14 bases between. This chain's CDR3 is CATSRDLKGDHGYTF. The CDR3, as DNA: TGTGCCACCAGCAGAGATTTGAAGGGGGATCATGGCTACACCTTC.

The V gene is TRBV5-1, the J gene TRBJ1-6; D remains ambiguous. Germline CDR1 and CDR2: SGHRS and YFSETQ. CDR3 length equals 15 residues. Trimming cost V 0 bases and J 9 bases, with 13 bases left between them. CDR3 sequence (DNA): TGCGCCAGCAGCTTGGATCCAGGCAGCGGTTCACCCCTCCACTTT. Translation gives CASSLDPGSGSPLHF.

This clone was seen at least ten times. The gene calls are TRBV27 and TRBJ1-2; 7 bases agree with TRBD1. In germline, CDR1 is MNHEY, CDR2 SMNVEV (reference sequence). The CDR3 is 15 residues long. The junction had 6 bases not matched to a gene; V was cut back by 5 bases and J by 0 bases. CDR3 protein: CASSETGLANYGYTF. CDR3 nucleotide sequence: TGTGCCAGCAGTGAGACAGGGCTCGCTAACTATGGCTACACCTTC.

This clone was observed once. The CDR3 spells CASSLDWQGAGETQYF. CDR3 DNA: TGTGCCAGCAGCTTAGATTGGCAGGGAGCGGGAGAGACCCAGTACTTC. This rearrangement joins TRBV7-9 to TRBJ2-5; a possible D gene is TRBD2 (6 bases). The germline V gene encodes CDR1 SEHNR and CDR2 FQNEAQ (reference sequence). The CDR3 contains 16 residues. V was pared by 1 base and J by 4 bases, with 16 bases between.

This clone was seen a handful of times. V gene TRBV9 combines with J gene TRBJ2-5; 7 nucleotides line up with TRBD1. CDR1 is SGDLS and CDR2 is YYNGEE in the germline V gene. Trimming at V came to 0 bases and at J to 6 bases, leaving 8 bases not matched to a gene. CDR3 length: 15 residues. The CDR3 is CASSVGGGLEKTQYF. Here the CDR3 DNA reads TGTGCCAGCAGCGTAGGAGGGGGCCTCGAGAAGACCCAGTACTTC.

The chain couples TRBV19 to TRBJ1-2; 12 nucleotides line up with TRBD1. V lost 10 bases, J lost 4 bases, and 7 bases stayed unmatched. Germline CDR1 reads LNHDA; CDR2 reads SQIVND (reference sequence). There are 14 residues in the CDR3. Here the CDR3 reads CATGGTGGIYGYTF. CDR3 nucleotides: TGTGCCACCGGCGGGACAGGGGGCATCTATGGCTACACCTTC.

CDR3 sequence (DNA): TGTGCCAGCAGCTTTACAGGGGACTATGGCTACACCTTC. It translates to CASSFTGDYGYTF. The rearrangement joins TRBV5-4 to TRBJ1-2; 7 positions match TRBD1. In germline, CDR1 is SGHNT, CDR2 YYREEE (reference sequence). With V trimmed by 2 bases and J by 3 bases, 1 base remained unmatched. CDR3 size: 13 residues.

The chain combines TRBV7-2 with TRBJ1-4, with TRBD1 identical over 9 bases. The CDR3 totals 17 residues. After removal of 6 bases from V and 2 bases from J, the junction contained 10 bases not matched to a gene. The germline gives CDR1 SGHTA, CDR2 FQGNSA. The CDR3 sequence is CASSVNRGLKTNEKLFF. The DNA of the CDR3 is TGTGCCAGCAGTGTAAACAGGGGGCTTAAGACTAATGAAAAACTGTTTTTT.

This clone was detected only once. CDR3 sequence (DNA): TGTGCCAGCAGCTTAAACACCCTAGGTGGCTACACCTTC. This codes for CASSLNTLGGYTF. This chain joins TRBV7-2 and TRBJ1-2; D call uncertain. From germline, CDR1 is SGHTA and CDR2 FQGNSA. Trimming pared 2 bases from V and 7 bases from J, leaving 11 bases between. CDR3 length equals 13 residues.

V and J are TRBV15 and TRBJ2-2; D is unclear. V was trimmed by 0 bases and J by 0 bases, leaving 8 bases between them. CDR3 length: 16 amino acids. Germline values: CDR1 LNHNV, CDR2 YYDKDF (reference sequence). The CDR3, as DNA: TGTGCCACCAGCAGAGATCACCTACCGAACACCGGGGAGCTGTTTTTT. As protein: CATSRDHLPNTGELFF.

J is TRBJ1-4 and V is TRBV24-1; TRBD1 matches at 9 bases. Germline CDR1 is KGHDR and CDR2 is SFDVKD. CDR3 length: 16 amino acids. The J segment lost 6 bases and the V segment lost 4 bases, leaving 8 bases of the junction unmatched. The CDR3, as DNA: TGTGCCACCAGTGACCCGACAGGGGGAGGTTATGAAAAACTGTTTTTT. Amino acid sequence: CATSDPTGGGYEKLFF.

The chain recombines TRBV7-2 with TRBJ1-6; D gene ambiguous. The CDR3 is 12 amino acids. Germline CDR1 reads SGHTA; CDR2 reads FQGNSA. The V gene lost 3 bases and the J gene lost 14 bases, with 11 bases spanning the gap. The CDR3 DNA sequence: TGTGCCAGCAGCTTGAACAGAAGGACCCTCCACTTT. Its protein product is CASSLNRRTLHF.

The chain links TRBV5-1 to TRBJ1-2; weak D call: TRBD1 (5 bases). Germline values: CDR1 SGHRS, CDR2 YFSETQ. V lost 2 bases and J lost 2, with 13 bases in between. The CDR3 totals 15 residues. Here the CDR3 DNA reads TGCGCCAGCAGCTTACAAGGGGCCATGAACTATGGCTACACCTTC. This translates into CASSLQGAMNYGYTF.